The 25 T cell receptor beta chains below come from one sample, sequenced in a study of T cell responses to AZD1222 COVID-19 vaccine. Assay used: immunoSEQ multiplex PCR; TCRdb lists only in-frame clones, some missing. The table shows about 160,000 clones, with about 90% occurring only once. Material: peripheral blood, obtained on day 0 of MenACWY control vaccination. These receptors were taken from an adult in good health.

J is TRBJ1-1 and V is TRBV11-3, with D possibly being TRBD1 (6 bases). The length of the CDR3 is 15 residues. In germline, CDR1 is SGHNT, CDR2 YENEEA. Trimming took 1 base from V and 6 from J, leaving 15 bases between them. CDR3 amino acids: CASSLVWGPLSEAFF. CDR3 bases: TGTGCCAGCAGCTTAGTGTGGGGGCCCCTGTCTGAAGCTTTCTTT. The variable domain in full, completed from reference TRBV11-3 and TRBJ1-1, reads EAGVVQSPRYKIIEKKQPVAFWCNPISGHNTLYWYLQNLGQGPELLIRYENEEAVDDSQLPKDRFSAERLKGVDSTLKIQPAELGDSAVYLCASSLVWGPLSEAFFGQGTRLTVV.

CDR3 residues: CASSLVGTSGRREQYF. The DNA for the CDR3 is TGTGCCAGCAGTTTAGTTGGGACTAGCGGGAGACGCGAGCAGTACTTC. The gene calls are TRBV28 and TRBJ2-7; 14 positions match TRBD2. This CDR3 spans 16 amino acids. Germline loops: CDR1 MDHEN, CDR2 SYDVKM. Losses at the gene ends were 2 bases for V and 6 bases for J; bases not matched to a gene: 6.

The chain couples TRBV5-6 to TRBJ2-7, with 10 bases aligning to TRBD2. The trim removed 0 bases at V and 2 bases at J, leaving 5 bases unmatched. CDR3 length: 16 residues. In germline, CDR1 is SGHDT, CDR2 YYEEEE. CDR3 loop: CASSLVGTSETYEQYF. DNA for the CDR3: TGTGCCAGCAGCTTGGTTGGGACTAGCGAAACCTACGAGCAGTACTTC.

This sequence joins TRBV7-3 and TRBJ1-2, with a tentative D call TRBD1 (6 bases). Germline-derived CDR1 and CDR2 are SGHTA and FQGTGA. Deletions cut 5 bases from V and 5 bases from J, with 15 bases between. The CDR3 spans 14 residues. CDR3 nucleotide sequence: TGTGCCAGCAGCCCGCGGGGGGGGCCGTATGGCTACACCTTC. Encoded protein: CASSPRGGPYGYTF.

For the CDR3, the DNA is TGCGCCAGCAGCGTGGGACAGAGCACTGAAGCTTTCTTT. It specifies CASSVGQSTEAFF. V and J are TRBV5-1 and TRBJ1-1; the match to TRBD1 covers 7 bases. CDR3 size: 13 residues. Germline CDR1 is SGHRS and CDR2 is YFSETQ. The V gene end was trimmed by 4 bases and the J gene end by 4 bases; junction bases not matched to a gene: 4.

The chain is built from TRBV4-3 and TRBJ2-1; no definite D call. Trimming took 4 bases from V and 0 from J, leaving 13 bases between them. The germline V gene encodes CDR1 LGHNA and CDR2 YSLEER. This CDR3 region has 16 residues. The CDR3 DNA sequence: TGCGCCAGCAGCCGCAACAGCGAATTCTCCTACAATGAGCAGTTCTTC. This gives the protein CASSRNSEFSYNEQFF.

CDR3 loop: CASFGDRQGNTEAFF. The CDR3 DNA sequence: TGTGCCAGTTTCGGGGACCGACAGGGGAACACTGAAGCTTTCTTT. The gene calls are TRBV19 and TRBJ1-1; 7 bases are a match to TRBD1. The CDR3 has 15 residues. Germline CDR1 and CDR2: LNHDA and SQIVND (reference sequence). With 8 bases clipped from V and 1 base from J, the junction kept 10 bases outside the gene matches.

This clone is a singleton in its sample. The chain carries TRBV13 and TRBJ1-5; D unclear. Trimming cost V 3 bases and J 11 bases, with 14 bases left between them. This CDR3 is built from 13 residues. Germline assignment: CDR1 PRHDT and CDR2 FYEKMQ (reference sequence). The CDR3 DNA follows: TGTGCCAGCAGCTTGAGTCCGCTCCGGTCCCAGCATTTT. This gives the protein CASSLSPLRSQHF.

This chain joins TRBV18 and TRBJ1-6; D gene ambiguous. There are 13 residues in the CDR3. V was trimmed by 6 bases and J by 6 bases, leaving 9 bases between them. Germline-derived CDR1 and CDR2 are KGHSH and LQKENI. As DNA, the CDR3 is TGTGCCAGCTCGGGAGGCGTTAATTCACCCCTCCACTTT. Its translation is CASSGGVNSPLHF.

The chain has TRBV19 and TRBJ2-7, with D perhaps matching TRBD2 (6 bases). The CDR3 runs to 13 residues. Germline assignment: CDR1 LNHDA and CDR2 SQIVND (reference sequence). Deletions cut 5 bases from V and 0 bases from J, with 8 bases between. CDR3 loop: CASSRGTSYEQYF. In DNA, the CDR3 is TGTGCCAGTAGTCGCGGGACCTCCTACGAGCAGTACTTC.

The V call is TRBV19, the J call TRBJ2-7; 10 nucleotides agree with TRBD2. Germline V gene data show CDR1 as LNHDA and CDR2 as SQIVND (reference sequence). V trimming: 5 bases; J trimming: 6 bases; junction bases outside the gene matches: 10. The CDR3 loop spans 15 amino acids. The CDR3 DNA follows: TGTGCCAGTAGTTTGTCTAGCGGGAGCCCCGCCGAGCAGTACTTC. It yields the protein CASSLSSGSPAEQYF.

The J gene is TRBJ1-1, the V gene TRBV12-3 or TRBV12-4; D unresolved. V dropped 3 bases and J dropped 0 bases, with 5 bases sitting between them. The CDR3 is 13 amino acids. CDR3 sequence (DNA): TGTGCCAGCAGTTTGAGTTTGAACACTGAAGCTTTCTTT. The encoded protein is CASSLSLNTEAFF.

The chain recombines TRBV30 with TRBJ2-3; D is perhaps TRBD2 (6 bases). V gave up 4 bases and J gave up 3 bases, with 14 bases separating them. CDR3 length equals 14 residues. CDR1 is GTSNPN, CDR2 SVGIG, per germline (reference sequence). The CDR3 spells CAWKYSGATDTQYF. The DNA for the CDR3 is TGTGCCTGGAAGTATAGCGGAGCGACAGATACGCAGTATTTT.

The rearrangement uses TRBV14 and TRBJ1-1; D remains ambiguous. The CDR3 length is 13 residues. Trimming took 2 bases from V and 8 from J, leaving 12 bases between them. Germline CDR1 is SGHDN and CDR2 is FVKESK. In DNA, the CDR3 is TGTGCCAGCAGCCAACGTGGGCTGTCAGAAGCTTTCTTT. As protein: CASSQRGLSEAFF.

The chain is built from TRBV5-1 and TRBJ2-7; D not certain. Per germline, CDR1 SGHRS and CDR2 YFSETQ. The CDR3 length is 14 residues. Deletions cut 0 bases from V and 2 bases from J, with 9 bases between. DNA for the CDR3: TGCGCCAGCAGCTTGGAAGTCAGAACCTACGAGCAGTACTTC. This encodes CASSLEVRTYEQYF.

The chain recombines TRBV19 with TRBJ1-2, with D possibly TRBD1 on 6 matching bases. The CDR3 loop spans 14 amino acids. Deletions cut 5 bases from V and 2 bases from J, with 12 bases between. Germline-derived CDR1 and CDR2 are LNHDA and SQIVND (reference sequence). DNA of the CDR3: TGTGCCAGTAGTGCTCAGGGGTCCAACTATGGCTACACCTTC. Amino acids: CASSAQGSNYGYTF. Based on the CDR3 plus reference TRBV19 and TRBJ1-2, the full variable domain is DGGITQSPKYLFRKEGQNVTLSCEQNLNHDAMYWYRQDPGQGLRLIYYSQIVNDFQKGDIAEGYSVSREKKESFPLTVTSAQKNPTAFYLCASSAQGSNYGYTFGSGTRLTVV.

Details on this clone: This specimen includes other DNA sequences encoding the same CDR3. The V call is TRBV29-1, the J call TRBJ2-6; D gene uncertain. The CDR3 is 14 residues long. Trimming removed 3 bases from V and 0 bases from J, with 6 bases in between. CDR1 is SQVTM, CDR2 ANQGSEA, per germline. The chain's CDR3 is CSVDTGSGANVLTF. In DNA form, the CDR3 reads TGCAGCGTTGATACGGGCTCTGGGGCCAACGTCCTGACTTTC.

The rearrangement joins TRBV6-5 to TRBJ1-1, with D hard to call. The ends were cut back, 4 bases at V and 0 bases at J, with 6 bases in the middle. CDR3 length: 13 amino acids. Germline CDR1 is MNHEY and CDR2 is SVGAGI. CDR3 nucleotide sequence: TGTGCCAGCAGTTTCTTACTGAACACTGAAGCTTTCTTT. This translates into CASSFLLNTEAFF.

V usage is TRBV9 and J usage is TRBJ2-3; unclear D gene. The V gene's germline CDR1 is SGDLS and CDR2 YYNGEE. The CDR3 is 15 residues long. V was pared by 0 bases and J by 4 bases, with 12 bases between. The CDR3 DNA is TGTGCCAGCAGCGTAGGACCCCAAGGAGCAGATACGCAGTATTTT. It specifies CASSVGPQGADTQYF.

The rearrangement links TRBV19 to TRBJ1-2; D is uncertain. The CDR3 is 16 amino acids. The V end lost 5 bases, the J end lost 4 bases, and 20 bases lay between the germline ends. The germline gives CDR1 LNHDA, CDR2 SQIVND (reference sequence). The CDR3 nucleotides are TGTGCCAGTAGTCCCCCGGGCCTCCTCAGTGGCTATGGCTACACCTTC. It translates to CASSPPGLLSGYGYTF. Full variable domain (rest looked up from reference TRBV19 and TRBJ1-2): DGGITQSPKYLFRKEGQNVTLSCEQNLNHDAMYWYRQDPGQGLRLIYYSQIVNDFQKGDIAEGYSVSREKKESFPLTVTSAQKNPTAFYLCASSPPGLLSGYGYTFGSGTRLTVV.

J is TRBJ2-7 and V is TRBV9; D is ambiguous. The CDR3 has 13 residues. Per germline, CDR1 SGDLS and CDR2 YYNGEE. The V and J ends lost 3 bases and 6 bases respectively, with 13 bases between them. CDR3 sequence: CASSAFADSEQYF. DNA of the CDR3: TGTGCCAGCAGCGCCTTTGCCGATTCCGAGCAGTACTTC.

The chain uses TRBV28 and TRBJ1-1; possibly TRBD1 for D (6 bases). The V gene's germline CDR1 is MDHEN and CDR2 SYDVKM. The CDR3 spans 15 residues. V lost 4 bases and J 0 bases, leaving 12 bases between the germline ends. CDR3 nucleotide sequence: TGTGCCAGCAGTTCCGCAAAGGGGGTGAACACTGAAGCTTTCTTT. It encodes CASSSAKGVNTEAFF.

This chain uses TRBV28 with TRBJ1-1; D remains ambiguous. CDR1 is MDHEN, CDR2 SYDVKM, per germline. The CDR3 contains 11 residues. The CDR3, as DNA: TGTGTATCCGGACTGAACACTGAAGCTTTCTTT. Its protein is CVSGLNTEAFF.

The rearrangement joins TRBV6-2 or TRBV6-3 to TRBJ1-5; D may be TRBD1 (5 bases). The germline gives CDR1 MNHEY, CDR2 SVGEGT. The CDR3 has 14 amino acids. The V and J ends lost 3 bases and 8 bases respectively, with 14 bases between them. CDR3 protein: CASSYWTGREPQHF. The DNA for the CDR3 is TGTGCCAGCAGTTATTGGACGGGACGGGAGCCCCAGCATTTT.

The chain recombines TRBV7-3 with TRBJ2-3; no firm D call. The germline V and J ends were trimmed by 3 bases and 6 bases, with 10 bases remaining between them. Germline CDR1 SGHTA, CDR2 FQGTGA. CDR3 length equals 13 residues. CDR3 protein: CASSLAPRDTQYF. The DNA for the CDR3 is TGTGCCAGCAGCTTGGCCCCCCGGGATACGCAGTATTTT.